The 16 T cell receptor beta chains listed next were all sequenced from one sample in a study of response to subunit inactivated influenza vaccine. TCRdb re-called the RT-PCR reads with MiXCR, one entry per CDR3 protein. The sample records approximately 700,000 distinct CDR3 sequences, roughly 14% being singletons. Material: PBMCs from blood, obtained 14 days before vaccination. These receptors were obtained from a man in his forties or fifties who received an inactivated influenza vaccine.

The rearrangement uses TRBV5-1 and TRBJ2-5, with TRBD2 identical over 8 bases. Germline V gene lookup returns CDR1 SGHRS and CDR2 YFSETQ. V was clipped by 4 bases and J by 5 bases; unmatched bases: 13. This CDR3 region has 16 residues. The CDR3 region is CASSLNQRLAQETQYF. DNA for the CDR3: TGCGCCAGCAGCCTAAACCAGAGACTAGCGCAGGAGACCCAGTACTTC.

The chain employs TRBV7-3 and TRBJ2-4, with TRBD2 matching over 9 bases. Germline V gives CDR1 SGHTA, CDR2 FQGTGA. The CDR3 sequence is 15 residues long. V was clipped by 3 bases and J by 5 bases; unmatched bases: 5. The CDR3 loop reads CASSLSSGRENIQYF. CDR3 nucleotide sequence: TGTGCCAGCAGCTTGAGTAGCGGGAGAGAAAACATTCAGTACTTC.

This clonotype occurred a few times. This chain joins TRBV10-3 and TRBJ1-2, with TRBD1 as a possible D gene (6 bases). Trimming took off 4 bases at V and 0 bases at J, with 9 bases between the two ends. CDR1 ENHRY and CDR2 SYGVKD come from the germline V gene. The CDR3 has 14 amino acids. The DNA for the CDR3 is TGTGCCATCAGTGTGACAGGAGCTAACTATGGCTACACCTTC. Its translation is CAISVTGANYGYTF.

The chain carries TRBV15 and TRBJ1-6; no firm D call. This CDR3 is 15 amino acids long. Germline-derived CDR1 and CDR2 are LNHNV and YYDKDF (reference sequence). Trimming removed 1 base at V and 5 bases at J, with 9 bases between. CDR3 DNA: TGTGCCACCAGCAGAGTAGAAGGGAATAATTCACCCCTCCACTTT. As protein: CATSRVEGNNSPLHF.

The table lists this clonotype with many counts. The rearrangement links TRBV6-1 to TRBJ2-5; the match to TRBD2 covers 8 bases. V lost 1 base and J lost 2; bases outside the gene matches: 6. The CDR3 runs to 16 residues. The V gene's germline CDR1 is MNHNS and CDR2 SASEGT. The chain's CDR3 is CASSEGLAGPQETQYF. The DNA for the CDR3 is TGTGCCAGCAGTGAAGGCCTAGCGGGCCCACAAGAGACCCAGTACTTC.

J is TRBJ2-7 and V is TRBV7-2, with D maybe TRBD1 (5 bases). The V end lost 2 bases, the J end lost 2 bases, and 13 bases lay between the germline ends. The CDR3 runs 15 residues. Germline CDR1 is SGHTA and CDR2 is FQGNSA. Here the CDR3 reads CASSLMPDSTYEQYF. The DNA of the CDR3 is TGTGCCAGCAGCTTAATGCCCGACAGTACCTACGAGCAGTACTTC.

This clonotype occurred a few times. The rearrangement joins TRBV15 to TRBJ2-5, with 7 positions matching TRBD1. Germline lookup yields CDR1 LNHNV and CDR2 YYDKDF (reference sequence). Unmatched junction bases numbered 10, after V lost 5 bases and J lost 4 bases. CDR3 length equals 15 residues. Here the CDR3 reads CATSGLERTGETQYF. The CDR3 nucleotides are TGTGCCACCAGCGGGTTAGAAAGGACAGGAGAGACCCAGTACTTC.

For the CDR3, the DNA is TGCAGTGCTAGGGGATTCGGGCTCACAGATACGCAGTATTTT. It specifies CSARGFGLTDTQYF. The rearrangement links TRBV20-1 to TRBJ2-3; D is ambiguous. Germline-derived CDR1 and CDR2 are DFQATT and SNEGSKA (reference sequence). This CDR3 contains 14 residues. The germline V and J ends were trimmed by 3 bases and 2 bases, with 12 bases remaining between them.

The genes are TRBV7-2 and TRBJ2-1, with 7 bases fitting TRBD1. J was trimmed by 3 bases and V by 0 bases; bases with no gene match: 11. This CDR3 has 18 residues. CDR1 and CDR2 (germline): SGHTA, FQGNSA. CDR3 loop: CASSLASGQSDFYNEQFF. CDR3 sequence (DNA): TGTGCCAGCAGCTTAGCATCGGGACAGAGTGACTTCTACAATGAGCAGTTCTTC. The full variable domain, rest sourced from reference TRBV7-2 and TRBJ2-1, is GAGVSQSPSNKVTEKGKDVELRCDPISGHTALYWYRQSLGQGLEFLIYFQGNSAPDKSGLPSDRFSAERTGGSVSTLTIQRTQQEDSAVYLCASSLASGQSDFYNEQFFGPGTRLTVL.

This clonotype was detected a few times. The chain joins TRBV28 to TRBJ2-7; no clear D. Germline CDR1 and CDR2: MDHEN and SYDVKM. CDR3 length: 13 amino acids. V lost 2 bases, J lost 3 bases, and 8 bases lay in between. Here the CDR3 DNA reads TGTGCCAGCAGTTTAAACCCCTTCTACGAGCAGTACTTC. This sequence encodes CASSLNPFYEQYF.

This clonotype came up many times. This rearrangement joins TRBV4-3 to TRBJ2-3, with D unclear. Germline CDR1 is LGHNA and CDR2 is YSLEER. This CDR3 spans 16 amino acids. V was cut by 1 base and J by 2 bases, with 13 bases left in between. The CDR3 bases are TGCGCCAGCAGCCAAGCTAACAGAATTTTCACAGATACGCAGTATTTT. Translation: CASSQANRIFTDTQYF.

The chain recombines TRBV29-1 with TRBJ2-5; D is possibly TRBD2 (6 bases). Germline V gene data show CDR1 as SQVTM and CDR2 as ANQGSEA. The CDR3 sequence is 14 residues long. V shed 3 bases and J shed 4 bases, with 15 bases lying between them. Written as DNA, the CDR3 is TGCAGCGTTGAGTCGTTGGGGGGAGGAGAGACCCAGTACTTC. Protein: CSVESLGGGETQYF.

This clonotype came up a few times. The DNA for the CDR3 is TGTGCCAGTAGTATTCTGACAGATAACTATGGCTACACCTTC. This codes for CASSILTDNYGYTF. The chain joins TRBV19 to TRBJ1-2, with TRBD1 as a possible D gene (5 bases). Germline V gene data show CDR1 as LNHDA and CDR2 as SQIVND (reference sequence). The CDR3 sequence is 14 residues long. V was clipped by 3 bases and J by 1 base, with 9 bases between them.

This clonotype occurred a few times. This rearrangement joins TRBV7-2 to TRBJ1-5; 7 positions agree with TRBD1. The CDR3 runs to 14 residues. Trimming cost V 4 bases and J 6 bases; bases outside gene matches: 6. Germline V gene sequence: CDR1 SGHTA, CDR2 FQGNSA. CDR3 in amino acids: CASSSRQGAQPQHF. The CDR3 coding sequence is TGTGCCAGCAGCTCCAGACAGGGTGCTCAGCCCCAGCATTTT.

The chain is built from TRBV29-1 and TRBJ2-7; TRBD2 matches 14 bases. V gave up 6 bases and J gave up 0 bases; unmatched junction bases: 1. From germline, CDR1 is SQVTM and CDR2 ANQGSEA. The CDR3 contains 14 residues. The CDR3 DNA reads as TGCAGCGTGGGACTAGCGGGAGTCTCCTACGAGCAGTACTTC. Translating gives CSVGLAGVSYEQYF.

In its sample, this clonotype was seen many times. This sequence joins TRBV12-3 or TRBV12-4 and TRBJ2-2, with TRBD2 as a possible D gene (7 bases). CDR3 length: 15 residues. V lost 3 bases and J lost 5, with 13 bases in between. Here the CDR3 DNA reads TGTGCCAGCAGTTTTGGGGGGGGGCTAACCGGGGAGCTGTTTTTT. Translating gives CASSFGGGLTGELFF.